The clone carrying this T cell receptor (beta chain) was recorded at least ten times. Amplification yielded TCR beta CDR3 regions, with RNA transcripts as the source. With the HTBI primer set, the TCR CDR3 went through a first round of RT-PCR. TCRdb reanalysed the multiplex PCR reads using MiXCR and keeps one entry per CDR3 protein. In the table there are about 600,000 distinct CDR3 sequences, approximately 14% of which are singletons. The record originates from a study of T cells in Graves' hyperthyroidism and ophthalmopathy. V shed 7 bases and J shed 9 bases, with 16 bases lying between them. Looked up from germline, CDR1 is SNHLY and CDR2 is FYNNEI. This CDR3 is built from 12 residues.

Sequencing input: blood. The rearrangement joins TRBV2 to TRBJ2-7; possibly TRBD1 for D (7 bases). The TCR sequence derives from a woman aged 45 to 65 with Graves' ophthalmopathy. The CDR3 DNA reads as TGTGCCAGCAATCTTCAGGGGGGTTGGCAGTACTTC. It translates to CASNLQGGWQYF.